This entry lists 27 T cell receptor beta chains sequenced from one sample in a study of regulatory T cells in long-lasting Graves disease. For TCR beta, libraries came from iRepertoire HTBI primers and Arm-PCR of CDR3 regions. MiXCR, applied by TCRdb to the multiplex PCR reads, yields one record per CDR3 protein. The sample yields 310,000 or so distinct CDR3 sequences, roughly 21% seen once. The time point is: persistent/refractory GD, antithyroid drugs over 5 years with positive TRAb. The TCR library was made from RNA that had been extracted from PBMCs in TRIzol. Sequences were derived from peripheral blood mononuclear cells (PBMCs), sampled when the disease was refractory, from a patient treated with antithyroid drugs. All receptors derive from a female donor with Graves disease.

Of note for this clonotype: A single base separates this from a much larger clone, so it may be a read error. The chain uses TRBV19 and TRBJ2-7; 8 bases match TRBD2. Germline-derived CDR1 and CDR2 are LNHDA and SQIVND (reference sequence). J was trimmed by 0 bases and V by 7 bases; bases with no gene match: 5. The CDR3 covers 14 residues. The CDR3 is CASKTSEYSYEQYF. CDR3 coding DNA: TGTGCCAGTAAGACTAGCGAGTACTCCTACGAGCAGTACTTC. The full variable domain, rest sourced from reference TRBV19 and TRBJ2-7, is DGGITQSPKYLFRKEGQNVTLSCEQNLNHDAMYWYRQDPGQGLRLIYYSQIVNDFQKGDIAEGYSVSREKKESFPLTVTSAQKNPTAFYLCASKTSEYSYEQYFGPGTRLTVT.

The table lists this clonotype with many counts. V usage is TRBV5-1 and J usage is TRBJ1-2; no definite D call. Germline values: CDR1 SGHRS, CDR2 YFSETQ. The V gene lost 0 bases and the J gene lost 7 bases, with 13 bases spanning the gap. The CDR3 is 14 amino acids. The CDR3 DNA reads TGCGCCAGCAGCTTGGGGGATTTAACCTCTGGCTACACCTTC. Its translation is CASSLGDLTSGYTF.

This clonotype was recorded a few times. The chain has TRBV7-3 and TRBJ1-3, with D possibly TRBD1 on 6 matching bases. This CDR3 is built from 16 residues. The germline V gene has CDR1 SGHTA and CDR2 FQGTGA. The ends were cut back, 5 bases at V and 3 bases at J, with 17 bases in the middle. This chain's CDR3 is CASSPERTGFGNTIYF. The CDR3 DNA sequence: TGTGCCAGCAGCCCCGAACGCACAGGGTTTGGAAACACCATATATTTT. Full variable domain (rest looked up from reference TRBV7-3 and TRBJ1-3): GAGVSQTPSNKVTEKGKYVELRCDPISGHTALYWYRQSLGQGPEFLIYFQGTGAADDSGLPNDRFFAVRPEGSVSTLKIQRTERGDSAVYLCASSPERTGFGNTIYFGEGSWLTVV.

This clonotype turned up a few times. The DNA of the CDR3 is TGTGCCAGCAGACCAGGGGGAACACTCATTTCACCCCTCCACTTT. Residues: CASRPGGTLISPLHF. The chain couples TRBV6-1 to TRBJ1-6, with 7 bases lining up with TRBD1. The CDR3 extends over 15 amino acids. V shed 6 bases and J 9 bases; nucleotides not matched to a gene: 11. Germline loops: CDR1 MNHNS, CDR2 SASEGT.

This clonotype occurred once. The final CDR3 position lacks the conserved phenylalanine or tryptophan, pointing to a likely read error. J is TRBJ2-1 and V is TRBV6-1, with D possibly TRBD1 on 5 matching bases. Between the trimmed V and J ends, which lost 6 bases and 12 bases, there was a span of 12 bases. CDR1 and CDR2 (germline): MNHNS, SASEGT. This CDR3 comprises 11 residues. The CDR3 sequence: CASSLQGRQFL. In nucleotides, the CDR3 is TGTGCCAGCAGCCTTCAGGGAAGGCAGTTCCTC.

This clonotype appeared many times. The V and J genes are TRBV11-2 and TRBJ1-2; 12 bases map to TRBD1. The V gene end was trimmed by 2 bases and the J gene end by 0 bases; junction bases not matched to a gene: 7. The CDR3 covers 18 residues. Germline CDR1 SGHAT, CDR2 FQNNGV. The CDR3 DNA sequence: TGTGCCAGCAGCTTACCCCGGGGACAGGGGGCGACTAACTATGGCTACACCTTC. Its translation: CASSLPRGQGATNYGYTF.

This clonotype was counted ten times or more. The rearrangement joins TRBV18 to TRBJ1-1; no clear D gene. The V gene lost 6 bases and the J gene lost 1 base, with 3 bases spanning the gap. Germline CDR1 and CDR2: KGHSH and LQKENI. This CDR3 comprises 11 residues. The CDR3 sequence is CASSENTEAFF. CDR3 coding DNA: TGTGCCAGCTCCGAGAACACTGAAGCTTTCTTT.

With respect to this clonotype: Germline and junction disagree at one end, which may indicate a read error. This chain joins TRBV18 and TRBJ2-1; weak D call: TRBD1 (6 bases). The CDR3 has 13 residues. Germline CDR1 reads KGHSH; CDR2 reads LQKENI. The CDR3 protein is CASSSGQYSEQFF. CDR3 in DNA: TGTGCCAGCTCATCTGGACAGTACAGTGAGCAGTTCTTC.

The table lists this clonotype with many counts. The CDR3 spells CASSQDHSGGGEQYF. The CDR3, as DNA: TGTGCCAGCAGCCAAGATCACTCGGGAGGGGGCGAGCAGTACTTC. This sequence joins TRBV3-1 and TRBJ2-7, with 8 bases identical to TRBD2. Germline trimming cut 0 bases from V and 6 bases from J; bases unmatched to any gene: 7. This CDR3 is 15 amino acids long. The germline V gene encodes CDR1 LGHDT and CDR2 YNNKEL (reference sequence).

This clonotype has a count of ten or more. V usage is TRBV12-3 or TRBV12-4 and J usage is TRBJ2-7; 7 bases align to TRBD2. This CDR3 is built from 15 residues. Unmatched junction bases numbered 18, after V lost 11 bases and J lost 5 bases. CDR3 region: CAGLEEQLGRHEQYF. DNA of the CDR3: TGTGCCGGCCTGGAGGAACAGCTCGGGAGGCACGAGCAGTACTTC.

To note about this clonotype: A junction end diverges from the germline sequence, so it may reflect a read error. The chain uses TRBV12-3 or TRBV12-4 and TRBJ1-1, with unresolved D. The CDR3 runs 14 residues. CDR3 protein: CASGLVRRNTEAFF. The CDR3 DNA sequence: TGTGCCAGCGGTTTAGTCAGACGGAACACTGAAGCTTTCTTT.

This clonotype came up many times. The genes are TRBV6-2 or TRBV6-3 and TRBJ1-1; 9 bases line up with TRBD1. Losses at the gene ends were 7 bases for V and 11 bases for J; bases not matched to a gene: 8. CDR3 length: 12 residues. The germline CDR1 and CDR2 sequences are MNHEY and SVGEGT. CDR3 nucleotide sequence: TGTGCCAGCATTGGGGACAGGGCCGACGCTTTCTTT. Its translation: CASIGDRADAFF.

The genes are TRBV20-1 and TRBJ1-2; D call uncertain. V lost 0 bases and J lost 7, with 27 bases in between. This CDR3 region has 18 residues. Germline V gene lookup returns CDR1 DFQATT and CDR2 SNEGSKA (reference sequence). The CDR3 is CSARDGRDALNVRRGYTF. The CDR3 DNA reads TGCAGTGCTAGAGATGGTCGGGATGCGCTGAACGTGCGGCGTGGCTACACCTTC.

This clonotype has at least ten counts. The chain carries TRBV10-2 and TRBJ2-5; 7 bases are shared with TRBD2. Trimming at V came to 7 bases and at J to 2 bases, leaving 4 bases not matched to a gene. The germline CDR1 and CDR2 sequences are WSHSY and SAAADI. This CDR3 contains 13 residues. The CDR3 region is CASTNGRQETQYF. The CDR3 nucleotides are TGCGCCAGCACTAACGGGAGGCAAGAGACCCAGTACTTC.

This chain joins TRBV24-1 and TRBJ1-6; D ambiguous. CDR3 size: 13 residues. V gave up 1 base and J gave up 7 bases, with 4 bases separating them. CDR1 and CDR2 from the germline V gene are KGHDR and SFDVKD. As DNA, the CDR3 is TGTGCCACCAGTGATTTACGGAATTCACCCCTCCACTTT. This sequence encodes CATSDLRNSPLHF.

The V call is TRBV4-3, the J call TRBJ1-5; the D gene is possibly TRBD1 (5 bases). Deletions cut 3 bases from V and 0 bases from J, with 9 bases between. CDR1 and CDR2 from the germline V gene are LGHNA and YSLEER. This CDR3 has 15 residues. The CDR3 is CASSQGLYSNQPQHF. CDR3 nucleotide sequence: TGCGCCAGCAGCCAGGGACTTTATAGCAATCAGCCCCAGCATTTT.

This clonotype was seen repeatedly, ten times or more. The rearrangement joins TRBV7-2 to TRBJ2-5; D remains unclear. CDR3 length equals 11 residues. V lost 3 bases to trimming and J lost 3 bases, with 2 bases between them. CDR1 and CDR2 (germline): SGHTA, FQGNSA. CDR3 residues: CASSFKETQYF. The CDR3 DNA follows: TGTGCCAGCAGCTTTAAAGAGACCCAGTACTTC.

The chain uses TRBV9 and TRBJ1-6; D remains unclear. The CDR3 spans 13 residues. The germline gives CDR1 SGDLS, CDR2 YYNGEE. The V end lost 4 bases, the J end lost 0 bases, and 2 bases lay between the germline ends. The CDR3 DNA follows: TGTGCCAGCAGCCCCTCCTATAATTCACCCCTCCACTTT. Residues: CASSPSYNSPLHF.

This clonotype was seen only a few times. The chain uses TRBV25-1 and TRBJ1-2; D is possibly TRBD1 (5 bases). CDR1 is MGHDK and CDR2 is SYGVNS in the germline V gene. The CDR3 is 11 amino acids. Deletions cut 1 base from V and 8 bases from J, with 5 bases between. The CDR3 bases are TGTGCCAGCAGTGAATGGGGGGGCTACACCTTC. The encoded protein is CASSEWGGYTF.

Only a few counts were recorded for this clonotype. The chain is built from TRBV5-1 and TRBJ2-2; 8 bases fit TRBD2. Germline lookup yields CDR1 SGHRS and CDR2 YFSETQ. The CDR3 extends over 14 amino acids. V lost 0 bases to trimming and J lost 6 bases; unmatched junction nucleotides: 1. For the CDR3, the DNA is TGCGCCAGCAGCTTGGCAGCGGGAGCCGGGGAGCTGTTTTTT. As protein: CASSLAAGAGELFF.

On this clonotype: The junction and the germline gene differ at one end; a read error may be behind it. The V and J genes are TRBV18 and TRBJ1-1; D is unclear. The CDR3 covers 14 residues. The germline V gene encodes CDR1 KGHSH and CDR2 LQKENI. The CDR3 reads CASTMGRSSTEAFF. For the CDR3, the DNA is TGTGCCAGCACCATGGGCAGGTCGAGCACTGAGGCTTTCTTT. Complete variable domain (other parts from reference TRBV18 and TRBJ1-1): NAGVMQNPRHLVRRRGQEARLRCSPMKGHSHVYWYRQLPEEGLKFMVYLQKENIIDESGMPKERFSAEFPKEGPSILRIQQVVRGDSAAYFCASTMGRSSTEAFFGQGTRLTVV.

This clonotype appeared a single time. This could be a read error, since a much larger clone is one nucleotide away. The DNA is omitted, as the CDR3 cannot be located on it reliably, and the CDR3 follows TCRdb's listing. This rearrangement joins TRBV20-1 to TRBJ1-2. With termini counted, the CDR3 has 11 amino acids. Germline V lookup: CDR1 DFQATT, CDR2 SNEGSKA (reference sequence). The CDR3 here is CSGTDPYGCTF.

This clonotype has a count of ten or more. The limits of the CDR3 on the DNA are not certain, so only TCRdb's listed CDR3 is given. This chain uses TRBV28 with TRBJ1-5; no DNA check was done on the table's D call, TRBD1. The CDR3 is 17 amino acids long, termini counted. Germline V gives CDR1 MDHEN, CDR2 SYDVKM. The CDR3 here is CASSFGPGRDSNQPQHF.

This clonotype was detected many times. The chain couples TRBV28 to TRBJ1-6; D might be TRBD1 (5 bases). The CDR3 has 17 residues. Trimming removed 7 bases at V and 12 bases at J, with 28 bases between. CDR1 is MDHEN and CDR2 is SYDVKM in the germline V gene. The CDR3 DNA reads as TGTGCCAGCACCGTGGGAGGGTCTTCAGGGTTTCTTAAACCCCTCCACTTT. The encoded protein is CASTVGGSSGFLKPLHF.

The chain joins TRBV7-9 to TRBJ2-3; TRBD2 agrees at 7 bases. V gave up 1 base and J gave up 0 bases; unmatched junction bases: 4. The germline gives CDR1 SEHNR, CDR2 FQNEAQ (reference sequence). This CDR3 region has 16 residues. CDR3 in DNA: TGTGCCAGCAGCTTAGATCCGGGACTAAGCACAGATACGCAGTATTTT. This translates into CASSLDPGLSTDTQYF.

This clonotype was observed at least ten times. The genes are TRBV20-1 and TRBJ2-7, with 13 bases fitting TRBD2. The J segment lost 1 base and the V segment lost 5 bases, leaving 8 bases of the junction unmatched. The CDR3 length is 16 residues. The germline CDR1 and CDR2 sequences are DFQATT and SNEGSKA (reference sequence). The CDR3 sequence is CSASTSTSGRSYEQYF. The CDR3 nucleotides are TGCAGTGCTTCGACCTCGACTAGCGGGAGGTCCTACGAGCAGTACTTC.

This clonotype has at least ten counts. This chain connects TRBV12-3 or TRBV12-4 to TRBJ2-6; 7 bases fit TRBD1. CDR3 length: 16 amino acids. V was pared by 5 bases and J by 4 bases, with 8 bases of the junction left unmatched. The CDR3 is CASSPTGAPGANVLTF. The CDR3, as DNA: TGTGCCAGCAGTCCAACAGGGGCGCCAGGGGCCAACGTCCTGACTTTC.